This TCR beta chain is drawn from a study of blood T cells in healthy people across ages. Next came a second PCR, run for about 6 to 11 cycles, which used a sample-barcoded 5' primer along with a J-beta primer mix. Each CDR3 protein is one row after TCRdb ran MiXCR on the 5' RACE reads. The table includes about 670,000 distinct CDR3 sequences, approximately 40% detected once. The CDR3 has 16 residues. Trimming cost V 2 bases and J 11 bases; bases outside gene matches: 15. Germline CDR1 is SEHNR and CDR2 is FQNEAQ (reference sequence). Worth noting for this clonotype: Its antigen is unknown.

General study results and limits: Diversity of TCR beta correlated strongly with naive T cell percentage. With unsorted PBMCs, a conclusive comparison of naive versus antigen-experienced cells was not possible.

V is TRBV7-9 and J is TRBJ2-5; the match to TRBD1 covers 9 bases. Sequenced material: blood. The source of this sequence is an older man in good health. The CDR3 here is CASSLKRDRARNGQYF. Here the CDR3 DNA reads TGTGCCAGCAGCTTAAAGCGGGACAGGGCCCGCAATGGGCAGTACTTC.